This entry concerns a single TCR beta chain. This record comes from a study of memory CD4+ T cells and cytomegalovirus serostatus. The overall study: Healthy Belgian adult donors included about 10 CMV-positive and fewer than 25 CMV-negative people.

The protocol was immunoSEQ multiplex PCR, while the TCRdb copy is restricted to in-frame clones and leaves out a portion. The top ten hold 0.65% to 0.85% of the sample, which has about 41,000 clones, roughly 77% seen once. This CDR3 contains 12 residues. Germline CDR1 MNHNY, CDR2 SVGAGI (reference sequence). Trimming stripped 3 bases from V and 3 bases from J, with 6 bases between. The sort gate was single viable CD3+CD4+CD8-CD45RO+ cells for memory CD4+ T cells. The origin of this receptor is an adult in good health and CMV-seronegative. Sequenced sample: memory CD4+ T cells from blood. The chain is built from TRBV6-6 and TRBJ2-7; a possible D gene is TRBD1 (5 bases). The DNA of the CDR3 is TGTGCCAGCAGTTATCAGGGCTACGAGCAGTACTTC. As protein: CASSYQGYEQYF.